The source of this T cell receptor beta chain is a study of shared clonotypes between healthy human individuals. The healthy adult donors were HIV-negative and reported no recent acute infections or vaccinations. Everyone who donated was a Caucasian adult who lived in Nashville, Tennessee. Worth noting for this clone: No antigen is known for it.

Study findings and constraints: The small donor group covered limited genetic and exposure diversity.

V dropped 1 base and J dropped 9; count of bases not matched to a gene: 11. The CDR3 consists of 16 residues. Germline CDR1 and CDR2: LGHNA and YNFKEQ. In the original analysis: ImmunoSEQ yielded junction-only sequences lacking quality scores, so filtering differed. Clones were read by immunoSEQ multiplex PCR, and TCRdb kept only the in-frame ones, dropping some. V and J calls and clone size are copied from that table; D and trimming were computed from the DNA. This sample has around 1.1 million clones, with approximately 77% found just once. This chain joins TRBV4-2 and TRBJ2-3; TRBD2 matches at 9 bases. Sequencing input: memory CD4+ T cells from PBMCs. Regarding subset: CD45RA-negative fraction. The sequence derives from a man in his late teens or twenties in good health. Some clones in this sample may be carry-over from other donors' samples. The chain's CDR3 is CASSQVLLAGGETQYF. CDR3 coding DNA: TGTGCCAGCAGCCAAGTCCTGTTGGCGGGAGGGGAGACGCAGTATTTT.